The rows below give T cell receptor beta chains drawn from one sample of a study of blood T cell repertoires in COVID-19. Assay used: immunoSEQ multiplex PCR; TCRdb lists only in-frame clones, some missing. The sample consists of about half a million clones, 70% to 90% of them appearing once. Sequenced sample: PBMCs or T cells enriched from blood (not recorded which). The source is a woman aged 55-75 years who had recovered from COVID-19. Both conserved end residues are part of each CDR3. The order of the fields is CDR3 protein, CDR3 DNA, D gene, clone size, J gene, V gene. D genes are given only for firm matches. Clone size is given for some rows only: seen once, a few or many times, or a class if the clone is expanded.

CASSPGGLGANVLTF,TGTGCCAGCAGTCCGGGAGGGCTAGGGGCCAACGTCCTGACTTTC,TRBD2,-,TRBJ2-6,TRBV6-5
CASNPGHTGELFF,TGTGCCAGCAACCCAGGGCACACCGGGGAGCTGTTTTTT,-,-,TRBJ2-2,TRBV5-8
CSARALREAFF,TGCAGTGCTAGAGCCCTTCGGGAAGCTTTCTTT,-,once,TRBJ1-1,TRBV20-1
CASSYSTGGNSPLHF,TGTGCCAGCAGTTACTCGACAGGGGGAAATTCACCCCTCCACTTT,TRBD1,-,TRBJ1-6,TRBV6-6
CSARQGVGYTF,TGCAGTGCTAGACAGGGGGTTGGCTACACCTTC,TRBD1,-,TRBJ1-2,TRBV20-1
CASSLDRDRGGLNTEAFF,TGTGCCAGCAGCTTAGACCGGGACAGGGGCGGGTTGAACACTGAAGCTTTCTTT,TRBD1,-,TRBJ1-1,TRBV7-2
CSVLSGTGGFTDTQYF,TGCAGCGTACTCTCCGGGACAGGGGGCTTCACAGATACGCAGTATTTT,TRBD1,few,TRBJ2-3,TRBV29-1
CASSALGGQFYNEQFF,TGTGCCAGCAGTGCTCTCGGGGGACAGTTTTACAATGAGCAGTTCTTC,-,-,TRBJ2-1,TRBV6-1
CASSSGQGYNQPQHF,TGTGCCAGCAGCTCGGGACAGGGATACAATCAGCCCCAGCATTTT,TRBD1,-,TRBJ1-5,TRBV7-9
CASSIVGGVPWTDTQYF,TGCGCCAGCAGCATTGTGGGAGGGGTTCCTTGGACAGATACGCAGTATTTT,TRBD2,-,TRBJ2-3,TRBV5-1
CASNPGQGAGEQFF,TGTGCCAGCAACCCGGGACAGGGGGCAGGTGAGCAGTTCTTC,TRBD1,-,TRBJ2-1,TRBV6-6
CASSMGSLAKNIQYF,TGTGCCAGTAGTATGGGGAGTCTAGCCAAAAACATTCAGTACTTC,-,-,TRBJ2-4,TRBV19
CASSPSAGPNQPQHF,TGCGCCAGCAGCCCTTCGGCGGGACCCAATCAGCCCCAGCATTTT,-,-,TRBJ1-5,TRBV5-1
CASSYGQGLGDESRLFF,TGCGCCAGCAGCTACGGACAGGGACTCGGAGACGAAAGTAGACTGTTTTTT,TRBD1,-,TRBJ1-4,TRBV5-1
CASLPYSGGAGDTQYF,TGCGCCAGCCTCCCCTATAGCGGGGGGGCAGGAGATACGCAGTATTTT,TRBD2,-,TRBJ2-3,TRBV5-1
CASSPGLDTQYF,TGTGCCAGCAGTCCAGGGTTAGATACGCAGTATTTT,-,-,TRBJ2-3,TRBV12-3/TRBV12-4
CASSLGLWGADTQYF,TGTGCCAGCAGCTTGGGGCTGTGGGGGGCAGATACGCAGTATTTT,-,-,TRBJ2-3,TRBV5-4
CASSQDPNHLTGHYGYTF,TGTGCCAGCAGCCAAGACCCAAACCACCTGACAGGTCACTATGGCTACACCTTC,-,-,TRBJ1-2,TRBV3-1/TRBV3-2
CASSLGQGTNYGYTF,TGTGCCAGCAGCTTGGGTCAGGGGACTAACTATGGCTACACCTTC,-,-,TRBJ1-2,TRBV5-6
CATYRGTNEKLFF,TGTGCCACCTACAGGGGCACTAATGAAAAACTGTTTTTT,TRBD1,few,TRBJ1-4,TRBV2
CASRWTAFMNTEAFF,TGTGCCAGTAGATGGACAGCCTTCATGAACACTGAAGCTTTCTTT,-,-,TRBJ1-1,TRBV19
CASSFNEQYF,TGTGCCAGCAGTTTCAACGAGCAGTACTTC,-,-,TRBJ2-7,TRBV2
CASRRTLFGGGRTGELFF,TGTGCCAGCAGACGAACCCTATTTGGCGGGGGGCGTACCGGGGAGCTGTTTTTT,TRBD2,-,TRBJ2-2,TRBV2
CASSFLDRGANYGYTF,TGTGCCAGCAGCTTCCTCGACAGGGGAGCTAACTATGGCTACACCTTC,TRBD1,once,TRBJ1-2,TRBV5-6
CASFSGGPPNEQFF,TGTGCCAGTTTTAGCGGGGGGCCACCAAATGAGCAGTTCTTC,TRBD2,-,TRBJ2-1,TRBV19
CASNTQGAEYEQYF,TGTGCCAGCAACACACAGGGGGCTGAATACGAGCAGTACTTC,TRBD1,-,TRBJ2-7,TRBV13
CASSLTGRSYEQYF,TGTGCCAGCAGCTTAACAGGAAGATCCTACGAGCAGTACTTC,-,-,TRBJ2-7,TRBV7-9
CASSGNRGGLNEQFF,TGTGCCAGCAGCGGAAACCGCGGGGGGCTGAATGAGCAGTTCTTC,TRBD2,once,TRBJ2-1,TRBV7-2
CASSVGDRVGSPLHF,TGTGCCAGCAGCGTAGGGGACAGGGTGGGTTCACCCCTCCACTTT,TRBD1,-,TRBJ1-6,TRBV9
CASSLPADREETQYF,TGTGCCAGCAGTTTACCAGCGGACAGGGAAGAGACCCAGTACTTC,TRBD1,-,TRBJ2-5,TRBV27
CASSSQTGGHYGYTF,TGTGCCAGCAGCTCCCAGACAGGGGGCCACTATGGCTACACCTTC,TRBD1,-,TRBJ1-2,TRBV7-9
CASPPTSGGADTQYF,TGTGCCAGCCCTCCGACTAGCGGGGGGGCAGATACGCAGTATTTT,TRBD2,-,TRBJ2-3,TRBV28
CASRLTGADTGELFF,TGCGCCAGCAGGTTGACAGGGGCCGACACCGGGGAGCTGTTTTTT,TRBD1,-,TRBJ2-2,TRBV5-1
CASSFLRTGEAKNIQYF,TGTGCCAGCAGTTTTCTCAGGACAGGTGAAGCCAAAAACATTCAGTACTTC,TRBD1,-,TRBJ2-4,TRBV27
CASSLGREAFF,TGTGCCAGCAGTTTAGGGAGGGAAGCTTTCTTT,-,-,TRBJ1-1,TRBV28
CASSHGTGSFSYNEQFF,TGTGCCAGCAGCCATGGGACAGGGAGTTTCTCCTACAATGAGCAGTTCTTC,TRBD1,-,TRBJ2-1,TRBV14
CATHPEGTDTQYF,TGTGCCACCCACCCGGAGGGCACAGATACGCAGTATTTT,-,-,TRBJ2-3,TRBV24-1
CASSAQAGAGGNEQFF,TGTGCCAGCAGTGCCCAGGCGGGGGCCGGGGGCAATGAGCAGTTCTTC,-,-,TRBJ2-1,TRBV2
CASSESGTGNSYEQYF,TGCGCCAGCAGTGAGTCAGGGACTGGAAACTCCTACGAGCAGTACTTC,-,once,TRBJ2-7,TRBV10-2
CASSHRTGVRETQYF,TGTGCCAGCAGCCACCGGACAGGGGTAAGGGAGACCCAGTACTTC,TRBD1,-,TRBJ2-5,TRBV3-1/TRBV3-2
CASEEPGMNTEAFF,TGTGCCAGCGAGGAACCAGGGATGAACACTGAAGCTTTCTTT,-,few,TRBJ1-1,TRBV2
CASSLQGAGNGNTIYF,TGTGCCAGCAGCTTACAAGGGGCAGGGAATGGAAACACCATATATTTT,-,-,TRBJ1-3,TRBV7-9
CASSLDRNQPQHF,TGTGCCAGCAGCTTAGACAGGAATCAGCCCCAGCATTTT,-,few,TRBJ1-5,TRBV7-8
CASKSGIYGYTF,TGTGCCAGCAAATCAGGGATCTATGGCTACACCTTC,-,few,TRBJ1-2,TRBV2
CASSGQGVRNEQFF,TGCGCCAGCTCCGGACAGGGGGTTCGGAATGAGCAGTTCTTC,TRBD1,-,TRBJ2-1,TRBV5-1
CASSFPGSSYEQYF,TGTGCCAGCAGCTTCCCCGGGAGCTCCTACGAGCAGTACTTC,-,few,TRBJ2-7,TRBV5-4
CASSQGAGARGTEAFF,TGTGCCAGCAGCCAAGGTGCGGGGGCCCGGGGAACTGAAGCTTTCTTT,-,-,TRBJ1-1,TRBV3-1/TRBV3-2
CASRPPGQGRDEQFF,TGTGCCAGCAGACCTCCGGGACAGGGAAGGGATGAGCAGTTCTTC,TRBD1,few,TRBJ2-1,TRBV5-4
CSVEPSRGGFDTQYF,TGCAGCGTTGAACCTTCTCGCGGGGGGTTTGATACGCAGTATTTT,TRBD2,-,TRBJ2-3,TRBV29-1
CASSLGGAGAEAFF,TGTGCCAGCAGCTTGGGAGGGGCGGGAGCTGAAGCTTTCTTT,-,-,TRBJ1-1,TRBV5-8
CASRRDITSNQPQHF,TGTGCCAGCAGAAGGGACATAACCAGCAATCAGCCCCAGCATTTT,-,-,TRBJ1-5,TRBV6-5
CASRAGNQETQYF,TGTGCCAGCAGGGCGGGTAACCAAGAGACCCAGTACTTC,-,-,TRBJ2-5,TRBV7-8
CASRWDIGGNTIYF,TGCGCCAGCAGATGGGACATAGGGGGAAACACCATATATTTT,-,-,TRBJ1-3,TRBV5-1
CASSDRDTQYF,TGTGCCAGCAGTGATCGGGATACGCAGTATTTT,-,-,TRBJ2-3,TRBV2
CASSSYSTSTGANVLTF,TGCGCCAGCAGCTCCTACTCGACTAGCACTGGGGCCAACGTCCTGACTTTC,TRBD2,-,TRBJ2-6,TRBV5-1
CASTSRGRDQPQHF,TGTGCCAGTACCTCAAGGGGCAGGGATCAGCCCCAGCATTTT,-,-,TRBJ1-5,TRBV19
CASSYVRGGGDTQYF,TGTGCCAGCAGTTACGTGCGGGGGGGCGGGGATACGCAGTATTTT,TRBD2,-,TRBJ2-3,TRBV6-5
CASTRGELSGNTIYF,TGTGCCAGCACCCGGGGTGAGCTCTCTGGAAACACCATATATTTT,-,-,TRBJ1-3,TRBV9
CASSPFGTGVTEAFF,TGTGCCAGCTCACCATTCGGGACAGGGGTTACTGAAGCTTTCTTT,TRBD1,-,TRBJ1-1,TRBV18